This T cell receptor (beta chain) was obtained from a study of T cells in localized non-small cell lung cancer. Points from the study as a whole: Only one tumor region was sequenced, so heterogeneity remains possible. Out of the top 100 tumor clones, a median about 50 were seen in adjacent lung. The study linked higher blood T cell density to longer overall survival.

Profiling relied on immunoSEQ multiplex PCR, and the TCRdb table lists in-frame clones only, not all of them. This sample has fewer than 90,000 clones, with 80% to 90% found just once. CDR1 is MNHEY, CDR2 SVGAGI, per germline. The CDR3 loop spans 15 amino acids. Unmatched junction bases numbered 8, after V lost 0 bases and J lost 7 bases. Notes on this clone: Antigen unknown.

The sample here was peripheral blood, taken before any cancer treatment. The receptor was isolated from a man between 35 and 75 years old with stage I lung adenocarcinoma. The chain recombines TRBV6-5 with TRBJ1-2; 7 nucleotides match TRBD1. CDR3 in amino acids: CASSYSPDRVSGYTF. CDR3 nucleotides: TGTGCCAGCAGTTACTCCCCCGACAGGGTCAGTGGCTACACCTTC.